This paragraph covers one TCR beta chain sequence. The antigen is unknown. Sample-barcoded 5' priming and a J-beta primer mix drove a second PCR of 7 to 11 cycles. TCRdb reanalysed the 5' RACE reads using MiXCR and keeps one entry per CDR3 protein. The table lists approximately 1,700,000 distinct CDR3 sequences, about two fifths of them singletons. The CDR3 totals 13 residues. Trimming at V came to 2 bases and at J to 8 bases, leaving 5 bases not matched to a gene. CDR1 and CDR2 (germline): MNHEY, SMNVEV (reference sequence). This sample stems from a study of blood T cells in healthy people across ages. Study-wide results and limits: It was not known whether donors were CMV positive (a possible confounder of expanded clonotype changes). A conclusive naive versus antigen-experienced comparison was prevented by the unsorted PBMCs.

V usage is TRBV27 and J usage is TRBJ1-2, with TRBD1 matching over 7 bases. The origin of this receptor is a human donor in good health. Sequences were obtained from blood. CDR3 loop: CASSLRRGQGYTF. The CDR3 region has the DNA TGTGCCAGCAGTTTACGGAGGGGGCAAGGCTACACCTTC.